The text below deals with one T cell receptor (beta chain). The method was immunoSEQ multiplex PCR; TCRdb's version includes in-frame clones alone and lacks a portion of them. This table holds about 60,000 clones, 90% found once. V lost 1 base and J 4 bases, leaving 4 bases between the germline ends. Germline lookup yields CDR1 MGHRA and CDR2 YSYEKL. CDR3 length: 13 amino acids. This sample was included in a study of control samples from healthy donors and cancer patients. The V gene is TRBV4-1, the J gene TRBJ2-2, with D unclear. The receptor comes from a woman in her forties or fifties with colorectal cancer. Sequenced input: PBMCs. DNA for the CDR3: TGCGCCAGCAGCCAAGTAACCACCGGGGAGCTGTTTTTT. This gives the protein CASSQVTTGELFF.